Here is one T cell receptor (beta chain) with its context. The antigen this receptor binds is unknown. No quality values exist for individual bases; no much larger clone is one base distant. These data originate in a study of blood T cell repertoires in COVID-19 (dated by TCRdb to about 2020). About the full investigation: Samples from collaborators originated in the United States, Italy and Spain and spanned both the acute and convalescent phases of COVID-19. The sample metadata nearly always contained a de-identified subject ID, COVID-19 status, age in years and sex. HLA class I and class II types, where available, came from metadata supplied by the sample provider rather than from assay-based typing. The material from the prospective study consisted of cDNA or gDNA derived from T cells, B-cell-depleted T cells, or PBMCs. Samples came from the ongoing ImmuneRACE study (first 160 participants) plus 1,254 subjects from 6 global collaborators. Deeply sampled blood TCRbeta repertoires from subjects exposed to, actively infected with, or recovered from COVID-19 were included in the dataset. The repertoires were released in a freely available public database intended as a resource for research on the immune response to SARS-CoV-2. General conclusions and limits of the study: The quantity of clinical and demographic metadata differed by source and by participant and was supplied without curation.

V and J are truncated by 2 bases and 1 base respectively, leaving an intervening sequence of 8 bases. As encoded in the germline V gene (reference sequence), CDR1 is MNHEY while CDR2 is SMNVEV. From the cysteine through the phenylalanine, the CDR3 covers 14 amino acids. Here the CDR3 DNA is all that survives: 42 bases in frame from base 1. Enrolling through a virtual design, the prospective study's participants ranged in age from roughly 18 to 95 years and lived across 20 to 30 United States geographic areas. To assign participants to cohorts, the prospective study relied on clinical history that participants themselves reported in a screening survey and a study questionnaire. Mobile phlebotomists in the prospective study collected whole blood, serum and a nasopharyngeal or oropharyngeal swab from every participant. Prospective study participants could optionally give additional blood draws and questionnaires over a roughly 2-month period. Prospective study blood samples were shipped either frozen or at room temperature before DNA extraction.

The immunoSEQ Assay, a bias-controlled multiplex PCR, was used to amplify TCRbeta CDR3 regions from genomic DNA. In the original analysis: The number of nucleated cells in each sample was estimated from the amplification of reference gene primers within the assay. To quantify the absolute abundance of each unique TCRbeta CDR3 rearrangement, sequence reads were collapsed and filtered. Productive Simpson clonality was computed per sample as the square root of Simpson's diversity index over productive rearrangements. This immuneACCESS table, as held by TCRdb, lists in-frame sequences with V and J called but not all clones. Of the missing ones, under half trace to an unresolved V gene in checked studies; the others have no known cause. V and J calls and clone size are given by that table; D and trimming were obtained from the DNA. For this sample the table gives approximately 240,000 clones, of which 75% to 90% were detected only once. The ten largest account for around 6% of the sample.

The origin of this receptor is a woman in her twenties or thirties with acute COVID-19. The sample comprised PBMCs or T cells enriched from blood (not recorded which). The sequence links TRBV27 to TRBJ1-1, with the D gene uncertain. This receptor carries the CDR3 CASSLIAQNTEAFF. The DNA sequence is TGTGCCAGCAGTTTAATTGCACAGAACACTGAAGCTTTCTTT.